This TCR beta chain came from a study of cytotoxic CD8 clonotypes in ibrutinib-treated CLL. V lost 5 bases and J lost 3; bases outside the gene matches: 17. CDR1 and CDR2 from the germline V gene are MNHEY and SMNVEV (reference sequence). CDR3 length: 20 residues. Targeted sequencing depth ranged from 1 in 200,000 to 1 in 1 million T cells. Using immunoSEQ multiplex PCR, the repertoire was profiled, and TCRdb retains in-frame clones only, with some absent. The sample shows about 140,000 clones, 80% to 95% of them seen only once. The J gene is TRBJ2-1, the V gene TRBV27, with 12 bases matching TRBD2. This receptor was obtained from a human donor with chronic lymphocytic leukemia. The sequencing here drew on PBMCs, taken after 12 months of ibrutinib treatment. For the CDR3, the DNA is TGTGCCAGCAGTCTCGGGACTAGCGGGTGGGGAAGGGAGCTCTACAATGAGCAGTTCTTC. This encodes CASSLGTSGWGRELYNEQFF.